This TCR beta chain is drawn from a study of blood T cell repertoires in COVID-19. Study context: Samples taken during acute and convalescent COVID-19 were collected in the United States, Italy and Spain. The cDNA or gDNA used as material had been derived from T cells, B-cell-depleted T cells, or PBMCs.

Germline V gives CDR1 KGHSH, CDR2 LQKENI. V gave up 3 bases and J gave up 0 bases; unmatched junction bases: 0. The CDR3 contains 16 residues. The data were produced by immunoSEQ multiplex PCR, yet TCRdb's version contains in-frame clones alone and is incomplete. The sample records 150,000 to 200,000 clones, around 84% being singletons. This clonotype was sampled from a woman older than 75 with acute or convalescent COVID-19. Sequenced: peripheral blood. The V gene is TRBV18, the J gene TRBJ1-6; 9 nucleotides agree with TRBD1. The CDR3 here is CASSPGQGSYNSPLHF. DNA for the CDR3: TGTGCCAGCTCACCGGGACAGGGCTCCTATAATTCACCCCTCCACTTT.